This T cell receptor beta chain was sequenced during a study of TIL therapy for anti-PD-1-resistant metastatic lung cancer. Study-level information: Most patients had lung adenocarcinoma.

CDR1 and CDR2 (germline): SQVTM, ANQGSEA. The CDR3 covers 12 residues. J lost 5 bases, V lost 6 bases, and 3 bases had no gene match. Time point denoted: pre-treatment sample, taken before nivolumab and TIL therapy. Most excised metastases sampled were pleural nodules or supraclavicular lymph nodes. Tumors were harvested before any PD-1/PD-L1 blockade. This was the immunoSEQ v3 assay. Sequencing depth was around 2.2 million read pairs for survey level, roughly 5-6 million for deep. TCRdb's table, derived via immunoSEQ multiplex PCR, lists solely in-frame clones and lacks some. The sample consists of more than 10,000 clones, 50% to 65% of them appearing once.

The sample was tumor tissue, taken at baseline. This receptor was taken from a person aged 25-80 years with non-small cell lung cancer. This sequence joins TRBV29-1 and TRBJ2-1; 8 bases agree with TRBD2. For the CDR3, the DNA is TGCAGCGTGGGACTAGTAGACAATGAGCAGTTCTTC. It yields the protein CSVGLVDNEQFF.